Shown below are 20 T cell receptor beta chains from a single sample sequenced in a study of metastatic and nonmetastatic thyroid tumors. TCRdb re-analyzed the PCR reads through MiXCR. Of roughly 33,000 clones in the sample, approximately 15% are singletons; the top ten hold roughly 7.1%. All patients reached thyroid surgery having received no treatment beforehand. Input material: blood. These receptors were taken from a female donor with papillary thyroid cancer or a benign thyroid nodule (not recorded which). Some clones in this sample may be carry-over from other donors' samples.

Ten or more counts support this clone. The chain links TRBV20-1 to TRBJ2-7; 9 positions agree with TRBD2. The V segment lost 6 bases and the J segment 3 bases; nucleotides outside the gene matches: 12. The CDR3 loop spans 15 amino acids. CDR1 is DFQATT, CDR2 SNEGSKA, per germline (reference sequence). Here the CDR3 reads CSARRVREGFYEQYF. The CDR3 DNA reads TGCAGTGCGCGTCGCGTGCGGGAGGGCTTCTACGAGCAGTACTTC.

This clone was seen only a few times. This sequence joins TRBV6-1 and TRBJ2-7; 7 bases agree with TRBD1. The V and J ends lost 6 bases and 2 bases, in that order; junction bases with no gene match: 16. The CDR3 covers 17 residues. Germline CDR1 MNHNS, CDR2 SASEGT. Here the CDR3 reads CASSPGTEPNSPYEQYF. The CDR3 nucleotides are TGTGCCAGCAGCCCCGGGACAGAACCCAATTCCCCCTACGAGCAGTACTTC.

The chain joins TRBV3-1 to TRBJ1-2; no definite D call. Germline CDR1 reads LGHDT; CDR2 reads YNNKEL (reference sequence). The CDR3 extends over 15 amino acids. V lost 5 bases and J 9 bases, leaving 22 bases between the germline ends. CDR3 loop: CASSSSGVVANCYTF. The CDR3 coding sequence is TGTGCCAGCAGCTCCTCCGGAGTGGTAGCTAACTGCTACACCTTC.

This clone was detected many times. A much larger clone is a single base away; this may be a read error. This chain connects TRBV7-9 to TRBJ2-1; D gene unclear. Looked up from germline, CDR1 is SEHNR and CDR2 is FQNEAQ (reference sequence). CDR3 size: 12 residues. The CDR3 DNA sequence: TGTGCCGGCAGCTTCTTTTTAAGTGAGCAGTTCTTC. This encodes CAGSFFLSEQFF.

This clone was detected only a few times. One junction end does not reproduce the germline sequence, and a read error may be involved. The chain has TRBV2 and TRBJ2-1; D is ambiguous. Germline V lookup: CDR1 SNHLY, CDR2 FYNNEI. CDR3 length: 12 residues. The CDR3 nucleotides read TGTACCAGCAGTCGGTACTCCACCCCTCAGTTCTTC. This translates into CTSSRYSTPQFF. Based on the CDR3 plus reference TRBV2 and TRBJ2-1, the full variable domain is EPEVTQTPSHQVTQMGQEVILRCVPISNHLYFYWYRQILGQKVEFLVSFYNNEISEKSEIFDDQFSVERPDGSNFTLKIRSTKLEDSAMYFCTSSRYSTPQFFGPGTRLTVL.

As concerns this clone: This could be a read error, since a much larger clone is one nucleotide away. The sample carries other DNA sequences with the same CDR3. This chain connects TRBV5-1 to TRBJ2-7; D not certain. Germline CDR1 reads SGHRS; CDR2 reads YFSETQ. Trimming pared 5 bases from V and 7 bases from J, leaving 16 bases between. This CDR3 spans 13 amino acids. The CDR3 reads CASRVGPDGEQYF. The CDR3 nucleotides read TGCGCCAGCAGGGTCGGGCCGGACGGAGAGCAGTACTTC.

The CDR3 nucleotides are TGCAGTGCTAGGGGGTGGGGAGCGGGACCACTTAGGAATGAGCAGTTCTTC. This sequence encodes CSARGWGAGPLRNEQFF. The genes are TRBV20-1 and TRBJ2-1; 7 positions agree with TRBD2. CDR3 length equals 17 residues. Germline V gene data show CDR1 as DFQATT and CDR2 as SNEGSKA (reference sequence). V was clipped by 3 bases and J by 7 bases; unmatched bases: 18.

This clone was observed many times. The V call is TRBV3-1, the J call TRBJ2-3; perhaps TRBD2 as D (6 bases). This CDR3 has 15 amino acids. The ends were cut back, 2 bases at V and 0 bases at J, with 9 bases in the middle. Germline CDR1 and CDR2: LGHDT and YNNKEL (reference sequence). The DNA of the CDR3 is TGTGCCAGCAGCCAAAATGCGGGAAGCACAGATACGCAGTATTTT. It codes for CASSQNAGSTDTQYF.

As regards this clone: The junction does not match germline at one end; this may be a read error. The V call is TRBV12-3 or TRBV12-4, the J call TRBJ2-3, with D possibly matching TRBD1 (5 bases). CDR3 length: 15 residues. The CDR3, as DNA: TGTGCGAGCAGTTTTATAGGAGAATTGACAGATACGAAGTATTTT. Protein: CASSFIGELTDTKYF.

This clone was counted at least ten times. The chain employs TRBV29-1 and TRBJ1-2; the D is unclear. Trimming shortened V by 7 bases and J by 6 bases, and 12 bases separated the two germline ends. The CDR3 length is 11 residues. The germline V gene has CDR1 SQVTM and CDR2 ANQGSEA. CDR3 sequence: CSGGFMDGYTF. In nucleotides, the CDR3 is TGCAGCGGCGGGTTTATGGATGGCTACACCTTC.

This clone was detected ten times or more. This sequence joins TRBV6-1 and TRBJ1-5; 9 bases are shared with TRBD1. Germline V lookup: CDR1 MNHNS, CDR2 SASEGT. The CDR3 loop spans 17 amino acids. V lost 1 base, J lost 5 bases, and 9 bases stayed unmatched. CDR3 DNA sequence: TGTGCCAGCAGTGAAGTGGGGACAGGGTTTCTATATCAGCCCCAGCATTTT. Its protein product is CASSEVGTGFLYQPQHF.

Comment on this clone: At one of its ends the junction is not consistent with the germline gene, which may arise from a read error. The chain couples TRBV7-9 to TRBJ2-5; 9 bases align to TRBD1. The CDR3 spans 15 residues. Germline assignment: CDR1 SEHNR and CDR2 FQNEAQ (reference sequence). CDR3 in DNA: TGTGCCGGCAGCTTCCCGGGACAGGGTGGGGGGACCCAATACTTC. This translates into CAGSFPGQGGGTQYF.

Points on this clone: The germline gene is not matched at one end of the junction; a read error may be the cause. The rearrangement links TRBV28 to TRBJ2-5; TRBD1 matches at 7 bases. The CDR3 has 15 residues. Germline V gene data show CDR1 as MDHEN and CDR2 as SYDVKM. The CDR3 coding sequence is TGTGCCAGCAGTTTCCAGGGGGATGATCGAGAGACCAAGTACTTC. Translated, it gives CASSFQGDDRETKYF. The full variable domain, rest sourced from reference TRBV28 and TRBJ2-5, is DVKVTQSSRYLVKRTGEKVFLECVQDMDHENMFWYRQDPGLGLRLIYFSYDVKMKEKGDIPEGYSVSREKKERFSLILESASTNQTSMYLCASSFQGDDRETKYFGPGTRLLVL.

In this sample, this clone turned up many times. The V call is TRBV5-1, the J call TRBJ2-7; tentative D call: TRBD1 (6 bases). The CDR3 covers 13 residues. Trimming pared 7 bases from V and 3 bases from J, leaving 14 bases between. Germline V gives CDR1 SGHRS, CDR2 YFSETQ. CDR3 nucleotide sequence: TGCGCCAGCCAGCGCCAGGACAGCTACGAGCAGTACTTC. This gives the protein CASQRQDSYEQYF.

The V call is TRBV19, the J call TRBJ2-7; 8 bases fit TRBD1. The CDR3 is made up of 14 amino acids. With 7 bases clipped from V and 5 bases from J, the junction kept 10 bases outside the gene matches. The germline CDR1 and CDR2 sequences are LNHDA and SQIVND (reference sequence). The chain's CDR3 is CASTPGRTGNEQYF. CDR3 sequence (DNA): TGTGCCAGTACACCCGGACGGACAGGGAACGAGCAGTACTTC.

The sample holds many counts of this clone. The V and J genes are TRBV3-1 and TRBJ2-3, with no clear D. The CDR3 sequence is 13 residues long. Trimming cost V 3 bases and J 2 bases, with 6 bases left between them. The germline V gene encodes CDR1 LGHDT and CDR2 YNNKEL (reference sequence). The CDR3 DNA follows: TGTGCCAGCAGCCATTACTCCACAGATACGCAGTATTTT. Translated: CASSHYSTDTQYF.

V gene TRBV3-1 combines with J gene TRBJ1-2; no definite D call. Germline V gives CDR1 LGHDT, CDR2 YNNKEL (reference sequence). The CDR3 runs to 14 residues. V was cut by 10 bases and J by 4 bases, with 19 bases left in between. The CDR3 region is CATLGPRPFYGYTF. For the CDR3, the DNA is TGTGCCACCCTTGGGCCGAGGCCCTTCTATGGCTACACCTTC.

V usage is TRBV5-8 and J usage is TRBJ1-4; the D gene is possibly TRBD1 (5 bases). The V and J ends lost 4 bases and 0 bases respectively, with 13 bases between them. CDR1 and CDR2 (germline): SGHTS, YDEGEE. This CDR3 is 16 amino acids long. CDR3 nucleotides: TGTGCCAGCAGCCCGCCGGACACCCCAACTAATGAAAAACTGTTTTTT. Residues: CASSPPDTPTNEKLFF.

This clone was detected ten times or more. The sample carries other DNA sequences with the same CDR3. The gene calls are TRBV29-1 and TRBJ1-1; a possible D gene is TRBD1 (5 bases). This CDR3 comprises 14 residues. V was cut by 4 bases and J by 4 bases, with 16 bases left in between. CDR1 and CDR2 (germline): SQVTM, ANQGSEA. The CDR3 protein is CSVVHGGHGTEAFF. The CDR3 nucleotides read TGCAGCGTTGTGCACGGCGGACATGGCACTGAAGCTTTCTTT.

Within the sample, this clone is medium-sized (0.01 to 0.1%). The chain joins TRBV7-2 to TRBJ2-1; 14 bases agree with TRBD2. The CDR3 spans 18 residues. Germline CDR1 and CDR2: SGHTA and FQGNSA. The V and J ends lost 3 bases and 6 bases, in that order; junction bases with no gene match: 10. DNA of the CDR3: TGTGCCAGCAGCTTGGGACTAGCGGGAGAGTCGTCGGTCAATGAGCAGTTCTTC. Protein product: CASSLGLAGESSVNEQFF.